The rows below give T cell receptor beta chains drawn from one sample of a study of blood T cell repertoires in COVID-19. Sequenced by immunoSEQ multiplex PCR; TCRdb stores in-frame clones only, minus some. The sample consists of under 100,000 clones, roughly 78% of them appearing once. The specimen sequenced was peripheral blood. These receptors all come from a man aged 55-75 years with COVID-19, enrolled during active disease. CDR3s include the opening cysteine and the closing phenylalanine or tryptophan. The order of the fields is V gene, D gene, clone size, J gene, CDR3 protein, CDR3 DNA. D genes are given only for firm matches. Expanded clones get a size class; other rows say once, few or many, or leave the size out.

TRBV30	-	few	TRBJ1-1	CAWSETQGWTEAFF	TGTGCCTGGAGTGAGACACAGGGATGGACTGAAGCTTTCTTT
TRBV10-3	-	-	TRBJ1-5	CAISESGGATNQPQHF	TGTGCCATCAGTGAGTCAGGGGGGGCCACCAATCAGCCCCAGCATTTT
TRBV11-2	-	-	TRBJ2-1	CASSPGTFPGAVQFF	TGTGCCAGCAGCCCTGGGACTTTTCCGGGTGCGGTGCAGTTCTTC
TRBV6-5	-	-	TRBJ2-7	CASNLPGTYEQYF	TGTGCCAGCAACCTTCCGGGGACCTACGAGCAGTACTTC
TRBV24-1	TRBD2	few	TRBJ2-2	CATSDASGGPGELFF	TGTGCCACCAGTGATGCTAGCGGGGGGCCCGGGGAGCTGTTTTTT
TRBV9	-	-	TRBJ2-7	CASSVDEGAYEQYF	TGTGCCAGCAGCGTAGATGAGGGAGCCTACGAGCAGTACTTC
TRBV7-8	TRBD1	few	TRBJ2-4	CASRRDRAGGKNIQYF	TGTGCCAGCAGGCGGGACAGGGCTGGGGGCAAAAACATTCAGTACTTC
TRBV19	TRBD2	-	TRBJ2-5	CASSTSFAGGGETQYF	TGTGCCAGTAGTACTAGCTTTGCGGGAGGAGGAGAGACCCAGTACTTC
TRBV19	TRBD1	-	TRBJ1-5	CASSIGDRVNNQPQHF	TGTGCCAGTAGTATAGGCGACAGGGTAAACAATCAGCCCCAGCATTTT
TRBV6-1	TRBD1	-	TRBJ2-7	CASSELQGLTYEQYF	TGTGCCAGCAGTGAATTACAGGGGCTAACCTACGAGCAGTACTTC